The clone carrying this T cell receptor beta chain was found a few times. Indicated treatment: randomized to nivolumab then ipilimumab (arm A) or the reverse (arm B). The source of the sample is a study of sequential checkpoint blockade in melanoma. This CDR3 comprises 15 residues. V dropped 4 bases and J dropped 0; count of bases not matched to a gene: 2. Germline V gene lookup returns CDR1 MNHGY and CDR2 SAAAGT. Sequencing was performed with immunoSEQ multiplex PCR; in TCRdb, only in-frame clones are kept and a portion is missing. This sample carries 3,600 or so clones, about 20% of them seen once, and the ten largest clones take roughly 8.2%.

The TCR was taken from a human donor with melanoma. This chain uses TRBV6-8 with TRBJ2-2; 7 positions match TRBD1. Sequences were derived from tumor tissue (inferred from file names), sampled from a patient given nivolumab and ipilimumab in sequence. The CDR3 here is CASSFQGANTGELFF. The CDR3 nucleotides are TGTGCCAGCAGTTTTCAGGGGGCGAACACCGGGGAGCTGTTTTTT.